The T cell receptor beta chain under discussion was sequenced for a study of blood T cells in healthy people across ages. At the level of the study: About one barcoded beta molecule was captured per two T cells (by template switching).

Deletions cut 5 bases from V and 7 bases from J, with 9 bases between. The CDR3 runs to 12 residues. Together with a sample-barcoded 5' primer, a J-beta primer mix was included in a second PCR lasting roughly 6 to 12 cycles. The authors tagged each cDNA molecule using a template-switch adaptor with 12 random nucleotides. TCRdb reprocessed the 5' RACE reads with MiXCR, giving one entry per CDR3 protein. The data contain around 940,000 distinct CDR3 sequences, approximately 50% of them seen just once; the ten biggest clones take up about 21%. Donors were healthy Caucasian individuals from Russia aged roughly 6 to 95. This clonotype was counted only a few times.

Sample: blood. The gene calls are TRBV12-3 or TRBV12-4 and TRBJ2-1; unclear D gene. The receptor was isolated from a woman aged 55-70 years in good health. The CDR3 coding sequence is TGTGCCAGCAGTCATGGGATGAATGAGCAGTTCTTC. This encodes CASSHGMNEQFF.